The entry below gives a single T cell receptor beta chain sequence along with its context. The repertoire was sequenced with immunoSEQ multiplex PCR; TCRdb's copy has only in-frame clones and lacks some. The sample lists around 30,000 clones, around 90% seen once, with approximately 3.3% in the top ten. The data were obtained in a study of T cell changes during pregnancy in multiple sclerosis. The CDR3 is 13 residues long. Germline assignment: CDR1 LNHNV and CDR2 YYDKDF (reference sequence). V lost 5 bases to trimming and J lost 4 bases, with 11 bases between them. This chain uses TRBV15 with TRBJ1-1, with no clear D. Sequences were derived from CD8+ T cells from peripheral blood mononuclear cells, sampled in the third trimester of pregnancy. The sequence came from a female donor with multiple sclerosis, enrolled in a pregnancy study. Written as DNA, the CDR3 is TGTGCCACCAGCGACGAGGAGATCACTGAAGCTTTCTTT. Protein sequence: CATSDEEITEAFF.